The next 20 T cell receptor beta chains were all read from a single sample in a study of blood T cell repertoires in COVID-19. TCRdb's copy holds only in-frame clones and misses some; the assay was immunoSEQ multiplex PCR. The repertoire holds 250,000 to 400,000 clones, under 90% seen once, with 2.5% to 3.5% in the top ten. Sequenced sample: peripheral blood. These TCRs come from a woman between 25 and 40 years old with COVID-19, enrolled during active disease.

DNA of the CDR3: TGTGCCAGCAGGCCCGGACGGGGCACTGAAGCTTTCTTT. It encodes CASRPGRGTEAFF. V and J are TRBV6-5 and TRBJ1-1, with D uncertain. Germline lookup yields CDR1 MNHEY and CDR2 SVGAGI. This CDR3 spans 13 amino acids. The V gene lost 6 bases and the J gene lost 4 bases, with 12 bases spanning the gap.

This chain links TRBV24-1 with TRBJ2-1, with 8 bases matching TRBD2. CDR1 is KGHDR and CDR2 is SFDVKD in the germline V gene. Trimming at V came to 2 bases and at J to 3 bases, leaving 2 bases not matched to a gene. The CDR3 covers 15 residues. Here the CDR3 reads CATSDSAGVYNEQFF. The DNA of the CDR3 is TGTGCCACCAGTGATTCAGCGGGAGTCTACAATGAGCAGTTCTTC.

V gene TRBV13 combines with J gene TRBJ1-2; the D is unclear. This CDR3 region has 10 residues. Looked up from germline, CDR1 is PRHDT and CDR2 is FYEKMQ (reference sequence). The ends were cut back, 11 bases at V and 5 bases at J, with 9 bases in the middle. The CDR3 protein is CAPPRYGYTF. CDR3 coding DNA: TGTGCCCCGCCGCGGTATGGCTACACCTTC.

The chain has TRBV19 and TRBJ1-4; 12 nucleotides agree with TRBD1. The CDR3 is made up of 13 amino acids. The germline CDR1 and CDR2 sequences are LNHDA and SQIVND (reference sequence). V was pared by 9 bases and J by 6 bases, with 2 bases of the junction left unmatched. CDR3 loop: CASGTGGHEKLFF. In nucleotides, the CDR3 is TGTGCCAGCGGGACAGGGGGCCATGAAAAACTGTTTTTT.

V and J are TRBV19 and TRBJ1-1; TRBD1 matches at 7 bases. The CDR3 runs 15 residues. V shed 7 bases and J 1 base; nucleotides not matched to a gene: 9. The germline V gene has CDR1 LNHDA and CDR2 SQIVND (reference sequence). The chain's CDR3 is CASTDHRGPNTEAFF. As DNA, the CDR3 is TGTGCCAGTACCGACCATAGGGGGCCGAACACTGAAGCTTTCTTT.

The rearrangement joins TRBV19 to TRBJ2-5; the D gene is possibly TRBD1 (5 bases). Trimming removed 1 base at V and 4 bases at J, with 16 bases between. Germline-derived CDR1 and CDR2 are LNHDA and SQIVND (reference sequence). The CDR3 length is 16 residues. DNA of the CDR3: TGTGCCAGTAGTATAGTACATGGACATATAGGAGAGACCCAGTACTTC. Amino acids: CASSIVHGHIGETQYF.

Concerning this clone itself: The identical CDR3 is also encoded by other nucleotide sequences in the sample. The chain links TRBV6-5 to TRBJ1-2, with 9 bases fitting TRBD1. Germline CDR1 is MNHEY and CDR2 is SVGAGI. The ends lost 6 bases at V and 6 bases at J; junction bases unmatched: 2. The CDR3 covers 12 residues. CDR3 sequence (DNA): TGTGCCAGCAGCAGGACAGGGGATGGCTACACCTTC. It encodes CASSRTGDGYTF.

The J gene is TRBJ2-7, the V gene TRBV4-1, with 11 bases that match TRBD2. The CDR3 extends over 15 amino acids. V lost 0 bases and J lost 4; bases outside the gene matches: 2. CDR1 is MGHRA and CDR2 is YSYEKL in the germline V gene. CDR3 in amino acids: CASSQEGLADYEQYF. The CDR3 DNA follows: TGCGCCAGCAGCCAAGAGGGACTAGCGGATTACGAGCAGTACTTC.

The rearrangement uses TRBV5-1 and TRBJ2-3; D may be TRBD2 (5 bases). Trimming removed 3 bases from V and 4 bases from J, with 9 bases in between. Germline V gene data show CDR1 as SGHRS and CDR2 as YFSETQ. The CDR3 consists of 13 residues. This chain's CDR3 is CASSWRAADTQYF. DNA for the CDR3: TGCGCCAGCAGCTGGAGAGCGGCAGATACGCAGTATTTT.

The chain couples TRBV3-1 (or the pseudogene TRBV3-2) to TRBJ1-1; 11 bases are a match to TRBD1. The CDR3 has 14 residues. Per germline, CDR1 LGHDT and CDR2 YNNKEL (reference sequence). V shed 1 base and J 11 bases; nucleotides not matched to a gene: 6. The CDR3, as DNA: TGTGCCAGCAGCCAAGGGACAGGGGGCGCCACGGCTTTCTTT. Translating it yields CASSQGTGGATAFF.

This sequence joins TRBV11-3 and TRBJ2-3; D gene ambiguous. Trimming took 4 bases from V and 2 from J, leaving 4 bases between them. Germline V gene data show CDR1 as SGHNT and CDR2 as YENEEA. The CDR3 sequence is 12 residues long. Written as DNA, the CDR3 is TGTGCCAGCAGCTCCCACACAGATACGCAGTATTTT. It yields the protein CASSSHTDTQYF.

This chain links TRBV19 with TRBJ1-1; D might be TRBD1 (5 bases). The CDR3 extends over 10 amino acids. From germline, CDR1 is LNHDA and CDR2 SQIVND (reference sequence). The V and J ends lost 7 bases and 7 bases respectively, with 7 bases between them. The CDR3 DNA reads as TGTGCCAGTACAGGGATTGAAGCTTTCTTT. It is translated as CASTGIEAFF.

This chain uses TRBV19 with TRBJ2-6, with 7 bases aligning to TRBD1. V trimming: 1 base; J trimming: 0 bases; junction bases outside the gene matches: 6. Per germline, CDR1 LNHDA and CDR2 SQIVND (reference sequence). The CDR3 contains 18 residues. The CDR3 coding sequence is TGTGCCAGTAGTATAGGTCCGGGACAGCTCTCTGGGGCCAACGTCCTGACTTTC. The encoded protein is CASSIGPGQLSGANVLTF.

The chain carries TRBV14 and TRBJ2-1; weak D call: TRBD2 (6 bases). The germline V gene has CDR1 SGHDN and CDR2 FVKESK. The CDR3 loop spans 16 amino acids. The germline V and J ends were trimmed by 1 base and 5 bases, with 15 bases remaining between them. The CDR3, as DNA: TGTGCCAGCAGCCAAGTCACTCCGGGACTCAACAATGAGCAGTTCTTC. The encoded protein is CASSQVTPGLNNEQFF.

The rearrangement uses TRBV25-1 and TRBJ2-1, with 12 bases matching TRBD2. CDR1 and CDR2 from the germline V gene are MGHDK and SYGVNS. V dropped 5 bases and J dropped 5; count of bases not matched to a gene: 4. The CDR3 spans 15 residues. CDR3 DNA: TGTGCCAGCAGTAAAGGACTAGCGGGGAACAATGAGCAGTTCTTC. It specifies CASSKGLAGNNEQFF. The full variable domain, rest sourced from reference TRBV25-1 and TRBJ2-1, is EADIYQTPRYLVIGTGKKITLECSQTMGHDKMYWYQQDPGMELHLIHYSYGVNSTEKGDLSSESTVSRIRTEHFPLTLESARPSHTSQYLCASSKGLAGNNEQFFGPGTRLTVL.

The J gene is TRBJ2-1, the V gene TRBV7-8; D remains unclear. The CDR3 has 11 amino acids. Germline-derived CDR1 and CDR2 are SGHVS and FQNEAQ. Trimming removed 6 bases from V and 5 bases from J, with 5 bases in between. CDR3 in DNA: TGTGCCAGCAGTCTAAACAATGAGCAGTTCTTC. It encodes CASSLNNEQFF.

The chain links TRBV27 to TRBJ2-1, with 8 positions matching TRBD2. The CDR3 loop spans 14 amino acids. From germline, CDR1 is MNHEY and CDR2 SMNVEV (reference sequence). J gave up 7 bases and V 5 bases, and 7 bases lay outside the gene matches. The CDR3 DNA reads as TGTGCCAGCAGTAGTAGCGGGATTGGAAATGAGCAGTTCTTC. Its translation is CASSSSGIGNEQFF.

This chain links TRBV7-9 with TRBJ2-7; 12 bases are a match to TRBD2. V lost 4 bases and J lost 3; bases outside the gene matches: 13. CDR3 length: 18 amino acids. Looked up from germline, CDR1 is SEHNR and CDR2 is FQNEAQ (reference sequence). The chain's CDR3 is CASSSHFSLAGGIYEQYF. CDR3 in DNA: TGTGCCAGCAGCTCTCATTTCTCACTAGCGGGAGGTATCTACGAGCAGTACTTC.

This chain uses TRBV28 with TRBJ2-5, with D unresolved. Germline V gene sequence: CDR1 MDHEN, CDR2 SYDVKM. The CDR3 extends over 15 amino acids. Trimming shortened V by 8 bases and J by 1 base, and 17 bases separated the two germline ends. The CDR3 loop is CASDVKAAPQETQYF. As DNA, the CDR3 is TGTGCCAGCGATGTGAAGGCGGCCCCCCAAGAGACCCAGTACTTC.

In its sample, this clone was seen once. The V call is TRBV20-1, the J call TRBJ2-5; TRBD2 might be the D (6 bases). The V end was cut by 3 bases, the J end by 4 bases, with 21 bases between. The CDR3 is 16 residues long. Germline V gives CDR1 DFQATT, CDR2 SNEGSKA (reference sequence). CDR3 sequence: CSASKVGWAGIETQYF. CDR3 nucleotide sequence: TGCAGTGCTAGTAAAGTCGGTTGGGCGGGAATAGAGACCCAGTACTTC.